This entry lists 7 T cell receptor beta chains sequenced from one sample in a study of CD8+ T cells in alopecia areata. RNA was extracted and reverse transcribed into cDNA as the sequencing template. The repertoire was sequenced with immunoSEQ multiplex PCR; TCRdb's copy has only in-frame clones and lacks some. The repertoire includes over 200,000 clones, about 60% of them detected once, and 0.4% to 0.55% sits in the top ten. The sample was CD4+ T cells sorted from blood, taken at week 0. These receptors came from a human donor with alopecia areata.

CDR3 protein: CASSIDRGNEKLFF. CDR3 sequence (DNA): TGTGCCAGCAGCATTGACAGGGGGAATGAAAAACTGTTTTTT. The chain has TRBV7-9 and TRBJ1-4; 9 positions match TRBD1. The CDR3 runs 14 residues. The germline gives CDR1 SEHNR, CDR2 FQNEAQ (reference sequence). The junction had 3 bases not matched to a gene; V was cut back by 5 bases and J by 5 bases.

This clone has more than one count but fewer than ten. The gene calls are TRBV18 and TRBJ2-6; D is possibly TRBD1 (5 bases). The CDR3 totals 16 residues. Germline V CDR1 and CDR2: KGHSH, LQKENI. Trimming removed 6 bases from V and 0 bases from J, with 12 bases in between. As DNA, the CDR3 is TGTGCCAGCTCGGCAGACAGCCCCTCTGGGGCCAACGTCCTGACTTTC. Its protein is CASSADSPSGANVLTF.

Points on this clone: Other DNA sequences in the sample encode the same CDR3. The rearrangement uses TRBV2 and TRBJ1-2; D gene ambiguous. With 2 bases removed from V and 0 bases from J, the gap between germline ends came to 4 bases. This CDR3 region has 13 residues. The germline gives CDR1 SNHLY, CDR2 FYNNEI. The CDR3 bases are TGTGCCAGCAGTGAACAACCTAACTATGGCTACACCTTC. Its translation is CASSEQPNYGYTF.

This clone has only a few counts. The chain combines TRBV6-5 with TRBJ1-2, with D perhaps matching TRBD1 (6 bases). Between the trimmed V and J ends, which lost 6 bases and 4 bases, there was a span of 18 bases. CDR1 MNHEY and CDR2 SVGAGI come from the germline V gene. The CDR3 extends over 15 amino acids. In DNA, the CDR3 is TGTGCCAGCAGGATCAACAGGGATTATAGCTATGGCTACACCTTC. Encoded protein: CASRINRDYSYGYTF.

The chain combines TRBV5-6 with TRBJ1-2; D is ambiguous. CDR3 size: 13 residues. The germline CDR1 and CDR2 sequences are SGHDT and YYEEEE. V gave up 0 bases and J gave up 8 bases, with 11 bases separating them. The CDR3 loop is CASSLVRLRGYTF. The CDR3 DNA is TGTGCCAGCAGCTTGGTTCGGCTCAGGGGCTACACCTTC.

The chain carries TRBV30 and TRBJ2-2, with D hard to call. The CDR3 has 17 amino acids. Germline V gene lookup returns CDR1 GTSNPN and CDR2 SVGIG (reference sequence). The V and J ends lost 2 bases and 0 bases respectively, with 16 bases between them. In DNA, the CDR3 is TGTGCCTGGAGTTATCCCAGGTGGCCGGCGAACACCGGGGAGCTGTTTTTT. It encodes CAWSYPRWPANTGELFF.

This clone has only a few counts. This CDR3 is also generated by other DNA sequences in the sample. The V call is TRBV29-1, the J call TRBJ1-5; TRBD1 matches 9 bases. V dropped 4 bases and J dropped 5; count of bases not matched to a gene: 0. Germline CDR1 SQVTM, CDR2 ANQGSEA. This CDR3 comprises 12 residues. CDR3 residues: CSVGQGDQPQHF. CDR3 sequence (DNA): TGCAGCGTTGGACAGGGGGATCAGCCCCAGCATTTT.